This is a list of T cell receptor beta chains from one sample in a study of blood T cell repertoires in COVID-19. Using immunoSEQ multiplex PCR, the repertoire was profiled, and TCRdb retains in-frame clones only, with some absent. The table records about 47,000 clones, about 63% of them present only once. The sample consisted of peripheral blood. These receptors came from an older woman with acute or convalescent COVID-19. Each CDR3 is given with its conserved first and last residue. The order of the fields is D gene, V gene, J gene, clone size, CDR3 protein, CDR3 DNA. A D gene is named only where the DNA matches it firmly. Clone size is not always given. Where it is, it says once, few, many or a class for expanded clones.

D gene: TRBD1; V gene: TRBV3-1/TRBV3-2; J gene: TRBJ2-2; clone size: -; CDR3 protein: CASSLATGAGELFF; CDR3 DNA: TGTGCCAGCAGCCTGGCGACAGGGGCCGGGGAGCTGTTTTTT
D gene: -; V gene: TRBV7-2; J gene: TRBJ2-7; clone size: -; CDR3 protein: CASSLALGRSSYEQYF; CDR3 DNA: TGTGCCAGCAGCTTAGCGCTGGGTAGGAGCTCCTACGAGCAGTACTTC
D gene: TRBD2; V gene: TRBV5-6; J gene: TRBJ2-7; clone size: -; CDR3 protein: CASSFLAGYEQYF; CDR3 DNA: TGTGCCAGCAGCTTCCTAGCGGGCTACGAGCAGTACTTC
D gene: TRBD2; V gene: TRBV10-3; J gene: TRBJ2-7; clone size: -; CDR3 protein: CATGTSGLYEQYF; CDR3 DNA: TGTGCCACCGGGACTAGCGGACTGTACGAGCAGTACTTC
D gene: -; V gene: TRBV3-1/TRBV3-2; J gene: TRBJ2-7; clone size: -; CDR3 protein: CASSPTSTGDGEQYF; CDR3 DNA: TGTGCCAGCAGCCCGACCTCTACGGGGGACGGCGAGCAGTACTTC
D gene: -; V gene: TRBV5-1; J gene: TRBJ2-5; clone size: -; CDR3 protein: CASSLVRDETQYF; CDR3 DNA: TGCGCCAGCAGCTTGGTCAGGGATGAGACCCAGTACTTC
D gene: TRBD1; V gene: TRBV7-2; J gene: TRBJ1-2; clone size: -; CDR3 protein: CASSLARTGTYGYTF; CDR3 DNA: TGTGCCAGCAGCTTAGCGAGGACAGGGACGTATGGCTACACCTTC
D gene: TRBD2; V gene: TRBV7-2; J gene: TRBJ2-1; clone size: -; CDR3 protein: CASSSQRGRWNEQFF; CDR3 DNA: TGTGCCAGCAGCTCTCAGCGGGGGAGGTGGAATGAGCAGTTCTTC
D gene: -; V gene: TRBV6-5; J gene: TRBJ1-6; clone size: -; CDR3 protein: CASSYNRENSPLHF; CDR3 DNA: TGTGCCAGCAGTTACAACAGGGAGAATTCACCCCTCCACTTT
D gene: -; V gene: TRBV4-3; J gene: TRBJ2-1; clone size: few; CDR3 protein: CASSRANEQFF; CDR3 DNA: TGCGCCAGCAGCCGAGCCAATGAGCAGTTCTTC
D gene: TRBD1; V gene: TRBV7-2; J gene: TRBJ2-4; clone size: -; CDR3 protein: CASSYGGLRDRGNIQYF; CDR3 DNA: TGTGCCAGCAGCTACGGAGGACTCCGGGACAGGGGAAACATTCAGTACTTC
D gene: -; V gene: TRBV6-5; J gene: TRBJ2-2; clone size: -; CDR3 protein: CASLSSYTGELFF; CDR3 DNA: TGTGCCAGCCTCAGTTCCTACACCGGGGAGCTGTTTTTT
D gene: -; V gene: TRBV19; J gene: TRBJ1-2; clone size: -; CDR3 protein: CASTLGGLAGYTF; CDR3 DNA: TGTGCCAGTACGCTCGGGGGTTTGGCTGGCTACACCTTC
D gene: -; V gene: TRBV7-2; J gene: TRBJ2-3; clone size: few; CDR3 protein: CASRRLGPGRGTDTQYF; CDR3 DNA: TGTGCCAGCAGACGACTGGGCCCCGGACGGGGGACAGATACGCAGTATTTT
D gene: TRBD2; V gene: TRBV9; J gene: TRBJ2-1; clone size: -; CDR3 protein: CASSVRPSGLAGPTNEQFF; CDR3 DNA: TGTGCCAGCAGCGTAAGGCCCTCGGGACTAGCGGGACCCACCAATGAGCAGTTCTTC
D gene: TRBD2; V gene: TRBV5-4; J gene: TRBJ2-1; clone size: -; CDR3 protein: CASSLWGGYNEQFF; CDR3 DNA: TGTGCCAGCAGCTTGTGGGGGGGCTACAATGAGCAGTTCTTC
D gene: -; V gene: TRBV28; J gene: TRBJ2-2; clone size: -; CDR3 protein: CASSYRLSGTGELFF; CDR3 DNA: TGTGCCAGCAGTTACAGGTTAAGTGGCACCGGGGAGCTGTTTTTT
D gene: TRBD2; V gene: TRBV4-3; J gene: TRBJ2-1; clone size: -; CDR3 protein: CASSPSGTSGRGHEQFF; CDR3 DNA: TGCGCCAGCAGCCCCTCCGGTACTAGCGGTAGGGGCCATGAGCAGTTCTTC
D gene: TRBD2; V gene: TRBV7-9; J gene: TRBJ2-1; clone size: -; CDR3 protein: CASSLAGGPNEQFF; CDR3 DNA: TGTGCCAGCAGCTTAGCGGGAGGGCCCAATGAGCAGTTCTTC
D gene: TRBD1; V gene: TRBV12-3/TRBV12-4; J gene: TRBJ1-2; clone size: -; CDR3 protein: CASTQGQGNGYTF; CDR3 DNA: TGTGCCAGCACCCAGGGACAGGGCAATGGCTACACCTTC
D gene: -; V gene: TRBV7-2; J gene: TRBJ1-1; clone size: -; CDR3 protein: CASSLDSTEAFF; CDR3 DNA: TGTGCCAGCAGCTTAGACAGCACTGAAGCTTTCTTT
D gene: -; V gene: TRBV21-1; J gene: TRBJ1-1; clone size: -; CDR3 protein: CASSKGWEVGRSEAFF; CDR3 DNA: TGTGCCAGCAGCAAAGGCTGGGAGGTGGGGAGGTCTGAAGCTTTCTTT
D gene: TRBD1; V gene: TRBV5-1; J gene: TRBJ1-2; clone size: -; CDR3 protein: CASSPHDRGYGYTF; CDR3 DNA: TGCGCCAGCAGCCCACACGACAGGGGCTATGGCTACACCTTC
D gene: TRBD2; V gene: TRBV7-3; J gene: TRBJ2-5; clone size: -; CDR3 protein: CASSRYGRGVRGETQYF; CDR3 DNA: TGTGCCAGCAGCCGGTATGGCCGGGGGGTACGGGGAGAGACCCAGTACTTC
D gene: TRBD1; V gene: TRBV6-6; J gene: TRBJ2-2; clone size: -; CDR3 protein: CASSYSNRGAGELFF; CDR3 DNA: TGTGCCAGCAGTTACTCTAACAGGGGGGCCGGGGAGCTGTTTTTT
D gene: -; V gene: TRBV18; J gene: TRBJ1-5; clone size: -; CDR3 protein: CASSPPYSNQPQHF; CDR3 DNA: TGTGCCAGCTCCCCCCCGTATAGCAATCAGCCCCAGCATTTT
D gene: -; V gene: TRBV9; J gene: TRBJ2-3; clone size: -; CDR3 protein: CASSVDGGVNSDTQYF; CDR3 DNA: TGTGCCAGCAGCGTAGACGGGGGAGTCAACTCCGATACGCAGTATTTT
D gene: -; V gene: TRBV21-1; J gene: TRBJ2-7; clone size: -; CDR3 protein: CASSKEAGDSYEQYF; CDR3 DNA: TGTGCCAGCAGCAAAGAGGCAGGCGACTCCTACGAGCAGTACTTC
D gene: -; V gene: TRBV11-1; J gene: TRBJ2-5; clone size: few; CDR3 protein: CASSLSTLQETQYF; CDR3 DNA: TGTGCCAGCAGCTTATCTACGCTCCAAGAGACCCAGTACTTC
D gene: -; V gene: TRBV10-3; J gene: TRBJ2-5; clone size: -; CDR3 protein: CAISGTEQETQYF; CDR3 DNA: TGTGCCATCAGTGGGACAGAGCAAGAGACCCAGTACTTC
D gene: -; V gene: TRBV10-3; J gene: TRBJ2-7; clone size: -; CDR3 protein: CAINRGADYEQYF; CDR3 DNA: TGTGCCATCAATCGGGGGGCAGATTACGAGCAGTACTTC
D gene: TRBD2; V gene: TRBV5-1; J gene: TRBJ2-2; clone size: -; CDR3 protein: CASSPGLAVNTGELFF; CDR3 DNA: TGCGCCAGCAGCCCAGGACTAGCGGTAAACACCGGGGAGCTGTTTTTT
D gene: TRBD1; V gene: TRBV4-2; J gene: TRBJ1-4; clone size: -; CDR3 protein: CASSQALGQGDEKLFF; CDR3 DNA: TGTGCCAGCAGTCAAGCCCTGGGACAGGGCGATGAAAAACTGTTTTTT
D gene: TRBD2; V gene: TRBV6-5; J gene: TRBJ2-7; clone size: -; CDR3 protein: CASSPGLAESYEQYF; CDR3 DNA: TGTGCCAGCAGCCCCGGACTAGCGGAATCCTACGAGCAGTACTTC
D gene: TRBD1; V gene: TRBV7-9; J gene: TRBJ2-5; clone size: -; CDR3 protein: CASSLQQGKETQYF; CDR3 DNA: TGTGCCAGCAGCTTACAACAGGGGAAAGAGACCCAGTACTTC
D gene: TRBD1; V gene: TRBV5-1; J gene: TRBJ2-5; clone size: -; CDR3 protein: CASSSGQPQETQYF; CDR3 DNA: TGCGCCAGCAGCTCGGGACAGCCTCAAGAGACCCAGTACTTC
D gene: TRBD2; V gene: TRBV9; J gene: TRBJ2-5; clone size: -; CDR3 protein: CASSADPSLAGVGETQYF; CDR3 DNA: TGTGCCAGCAGCGCCGACCCGTCACTAGCGGGGGTGGGGGAGACCCAGTACTTC
D gene: -; V gene: TRBV7-2; J gene: TRBJ2-1; clone size: -; CDR3 protein: CASSPGTGYNEQFF; CDR3 DNA: TGTGCCAGCAGCCCCGGCACCGGGTACAATGAGCAGTTCTTC
D gene: TRBD1; V gene: TRBV6-5; J gene: TRBJ2-1; clone size: -; CDR3 protein: CASMTGGNTYNEQFF; CDR3 DNA: TGTGCCAGCATGACAGGGGGCAACACCTACAATGAGCAGTTCTTC
D gene: -; V gene: TRBV9; J gene: TRBJ2-5; clone size: -; CDR3 protein: CASSPGSVYQETQYF; CDR3 DNA: TGTGCCAGCAGCCCGGGGAGCGTTTACCAAGAGACCCAGTACTTC
D gene: TRBD2; V gene: TRBV7-9; J gene: TRBJ2-3; clone size: -; CDR3 protein: CASSLAQTSGGGTDTQYF; CDR3 DNA: TGTGCCAGCAGCTTAGCGCAGACTAGCGGGGGGGGCACAGATACGCAGTATTTT
D gene: -; V gene: TRBV2; J gene: TRBJ1-2; clone size: -; CDR3 protein: CASSDGGGGYGYTF; CDR3 DNA: TGTGCCAGCAGTGATGGGGGCGGGGGCTATGGCTACACCTTC
D gene: -; V gene: TRBV6-5; J gene: TRBJ1-1; clone size: -; CDR3 protein: CASSTPTGNTEAFF; CDR3 DNA: TGTGCCAGCAGTACCCCGACGGGGAACACTGAAGCTTTCTTT
D gene: -; V gene: TRBV10-3; J gene: TRBJ1-1; clone size: -; CDR3 protein: CAISATENTEAFF; CDR3 DNA: TGTGCCATCAGTGCTACAGAGAACACTGAAGCTTTCTTT
D gene: TRBD1; V gene: TRBV11-2; J gene: TRBJ2-7; clone size: -; CDR3 protein: CASSLGTGGYEQYF; CDR3 DNA: TGTGCCAGCAGCTTAGGGACAGGGGGCTACGAGCAGTACTTC
D gene: -; V gene: TRBV5-1; J gene: TRBJ1-2; clone size: -; CDR3 protein: CASSLGGPGYTF; CDR3 DNA: TGCGCCAGCAGCTTGGGGGGGCCTGGCTACACCTTC
D gene: -; V gene: TRBV28; J gene: TRBJ1-2; clone size: -; CDR3 protein: CASSSAGEANYGYTF; CDR3 DNA: TGTGCCAGCAGTTCCGCTGGCGAGGCTAACTATGGCTACACCTTC
D gene: -; V gene: TRBV2; J gene: TRBJ2-7; clone size: -; CDR3 protein: CASSEESTAYEQYF; CDR3 DNA: TGTGCCAGCAGTGAAGAAAGCACAGCCTACGAGCAGTACTTC
D gene: TRBD2; V gene: TRBV11-2; J gene: TRBJ2-1; clone size: few; CDR3 protein: CASSRTSGSYNEQFF; CDR3 DNA: TGTGCCAGCAGCAGGACTAGCGGGTCCTACAATGAGCAGTTCTTC